This T cell receptor beta chain was retrieved from a study of blood T cell repertoires in COVID-19. Libraries were prepared by immunoSEQ multiplex PCR; TCRdb keeps only in-frame clonotypes and omits some of them. Here the sample spans 97,000 or so clones, around 76% being singletons. Sequenced sample: peripheral blood. The source of this sequence is a man older than 75 with acute or convalescent COVID-19.

CDR3 in DNA: TGTGCCAGCAGCCCCCGTGGAAGGGGTGACTATGGCTACACCTTC. This gives the protein CASSPRGRGDYGYTF. The chain couples TRBV9 to TRBJ1-2; D is perhaps TRBD1 (5 bases). From germline, CDR1 is SGDLS and CDR2 YYNGEE. This CDR3 is 15 amino acids long. The V gene lost 4 bases and the J gene lost 3 bases, with 16 bases spanning the gap.